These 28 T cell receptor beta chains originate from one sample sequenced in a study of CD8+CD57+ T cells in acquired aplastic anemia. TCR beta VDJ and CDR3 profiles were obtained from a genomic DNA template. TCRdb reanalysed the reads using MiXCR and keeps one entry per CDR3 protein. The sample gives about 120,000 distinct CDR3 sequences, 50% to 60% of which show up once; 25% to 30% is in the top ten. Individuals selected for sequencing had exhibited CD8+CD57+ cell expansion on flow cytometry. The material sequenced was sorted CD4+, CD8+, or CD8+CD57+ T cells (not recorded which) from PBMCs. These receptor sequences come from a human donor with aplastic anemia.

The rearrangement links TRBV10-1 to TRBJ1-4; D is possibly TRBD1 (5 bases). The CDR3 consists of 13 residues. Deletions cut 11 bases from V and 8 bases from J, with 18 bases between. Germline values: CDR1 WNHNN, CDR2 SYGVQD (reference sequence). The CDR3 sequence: CARRYGGWEKLFF. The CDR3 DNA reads TGCGCCCGGCGATACGGGGGTTGGGAAAAACTGTTTTTT.

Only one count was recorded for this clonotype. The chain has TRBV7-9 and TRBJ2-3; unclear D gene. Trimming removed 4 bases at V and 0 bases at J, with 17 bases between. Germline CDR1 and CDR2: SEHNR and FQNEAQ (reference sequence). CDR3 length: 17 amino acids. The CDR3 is CASSSNSVYPSTDTQYF. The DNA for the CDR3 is TGTGCCAGCAGCTCCAACTCAGTGTATCCTAGCACAGATACGCAGTATTTT.

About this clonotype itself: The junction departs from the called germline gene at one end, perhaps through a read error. As DNA, the CDR3 is TGTGCCACCAGCGGACAAGAGACCCAGTACTTC. This sequence encodes CATSGQETQYF. V is TRBV7-6 and J is TRBJ2-5; TRBD2 might be the D (5 bases). CDR1 and CDR2 from the germline V gene are SGHVS and FNYEAQ. The CDR3 is 11 amino acids. The entire variable domain, with the rest obtained from reference TRBV7-6 and TRBJ2-5, is as follows: GAGVSQSPRYKVTKRGQDVALRCDPISGHVSLYWYRQALGQGPEFLTYFNYEAQQDKSGLPNDRFSAERPEGSISTLTIQRTEQRDSAMYRCATSGQETQYFGPGTRLLVL.

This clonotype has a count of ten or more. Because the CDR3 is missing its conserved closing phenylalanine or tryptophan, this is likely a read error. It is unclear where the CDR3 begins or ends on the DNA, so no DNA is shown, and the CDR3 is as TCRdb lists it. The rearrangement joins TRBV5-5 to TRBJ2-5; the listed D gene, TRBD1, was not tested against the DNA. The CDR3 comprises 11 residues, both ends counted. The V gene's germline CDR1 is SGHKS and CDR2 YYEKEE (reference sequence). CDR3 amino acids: CASSPGPPSTL.

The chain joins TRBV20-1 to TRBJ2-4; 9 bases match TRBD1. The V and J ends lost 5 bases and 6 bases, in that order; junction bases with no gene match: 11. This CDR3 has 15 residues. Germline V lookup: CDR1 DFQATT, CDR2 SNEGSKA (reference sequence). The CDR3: CSAPRTGEGRNIQYF. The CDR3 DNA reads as TGCAGTGCTCCCCGGACAGGGGAAGGTAGAAACATTCAGTACTTC.

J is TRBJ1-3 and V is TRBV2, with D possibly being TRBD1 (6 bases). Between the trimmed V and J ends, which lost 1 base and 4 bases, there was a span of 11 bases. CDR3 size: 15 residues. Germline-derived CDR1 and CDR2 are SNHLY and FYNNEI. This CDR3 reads CASSEEETGGNTIYF. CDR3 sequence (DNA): TGTGCCAGCAGTGAAGAGGAAACAGGGGGAAACACCATATATTTT.

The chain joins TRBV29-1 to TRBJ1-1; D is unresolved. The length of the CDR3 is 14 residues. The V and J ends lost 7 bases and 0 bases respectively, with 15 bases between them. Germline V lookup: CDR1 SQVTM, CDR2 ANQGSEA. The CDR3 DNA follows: TGCAGCGCGACGGGTGGAGGGATGAACACTGAAGCTTTCTTT. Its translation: CSATGGGMNTEAFF.

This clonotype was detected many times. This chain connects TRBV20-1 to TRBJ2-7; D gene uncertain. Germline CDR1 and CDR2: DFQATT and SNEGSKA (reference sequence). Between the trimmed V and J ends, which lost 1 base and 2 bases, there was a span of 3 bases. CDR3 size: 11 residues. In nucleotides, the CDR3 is TGCAGTGCTAGAGGAACCTACGAGCAGTACTTC. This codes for CSARGTYEQYF.

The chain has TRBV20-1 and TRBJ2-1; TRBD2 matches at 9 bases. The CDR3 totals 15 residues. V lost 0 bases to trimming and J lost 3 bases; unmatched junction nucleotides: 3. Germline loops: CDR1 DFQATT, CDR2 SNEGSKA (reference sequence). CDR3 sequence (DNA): TGCAGTGCTAGAGATAGACTAGCGGACTACAATGAGCAGTTCTTC. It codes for CSARDRLADYNEQFF.

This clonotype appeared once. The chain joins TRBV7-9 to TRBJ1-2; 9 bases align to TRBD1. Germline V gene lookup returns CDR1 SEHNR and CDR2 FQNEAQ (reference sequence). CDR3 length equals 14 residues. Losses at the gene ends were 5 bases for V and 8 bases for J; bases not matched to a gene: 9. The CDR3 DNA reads TGTGCCAGCAGCCGGCCGGGACAGGGCTTCGGCTACACCTTC. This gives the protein CASSRPGQGFGYTF.

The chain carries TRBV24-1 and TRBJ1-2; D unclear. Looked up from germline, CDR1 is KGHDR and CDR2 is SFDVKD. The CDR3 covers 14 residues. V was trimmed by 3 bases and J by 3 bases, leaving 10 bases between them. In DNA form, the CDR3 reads TGTGCCACCAGTGATCTCCGGGTTGACTATGGCTACACCTTC. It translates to CATSDLRVDYGYTF.

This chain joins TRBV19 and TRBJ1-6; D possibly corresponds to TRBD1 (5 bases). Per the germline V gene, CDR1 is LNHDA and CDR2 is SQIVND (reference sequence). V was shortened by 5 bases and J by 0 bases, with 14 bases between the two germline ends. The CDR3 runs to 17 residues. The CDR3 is CASSPHGGSSYNSPLHF. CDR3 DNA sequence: TGTGCCAGTAGTCCTCACGGGGGAAGCTCCTATAATTCACCCCTCCACTTT.

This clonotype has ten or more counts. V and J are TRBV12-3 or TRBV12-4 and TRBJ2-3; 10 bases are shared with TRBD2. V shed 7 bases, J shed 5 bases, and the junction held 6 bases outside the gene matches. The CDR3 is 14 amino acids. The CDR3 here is CASMMLAGVDTQYF. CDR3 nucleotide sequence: TGTGCCAGCATGATGCTAGCGGGAGTAGATACGCAGTATTTT.

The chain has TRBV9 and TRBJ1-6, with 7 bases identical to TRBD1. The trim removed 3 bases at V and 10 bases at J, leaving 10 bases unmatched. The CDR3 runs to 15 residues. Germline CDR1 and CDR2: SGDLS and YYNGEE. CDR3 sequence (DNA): TGTGCCAGCAGCGACCGGACAGGTGCAGAGTCACCCCTCCACTTT. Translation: CASSDRTGAESPLHF.

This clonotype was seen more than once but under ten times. The CDR3 reads CASSLSGEQYF. In nucleotides, the CDR3 is TGTGCCAGCAGTTTATCGGGCGAGCAGTACTTC. The chain has TRBV28 and TRBJ2-7, with D unresolved. V gave up 1 base and J gave up 6 bases, with 4 bases separating them. Germline V gene data show CDR1 as MDHEN and CDR2 as SYDVKM. This CDR3 is 11 amino acids long.

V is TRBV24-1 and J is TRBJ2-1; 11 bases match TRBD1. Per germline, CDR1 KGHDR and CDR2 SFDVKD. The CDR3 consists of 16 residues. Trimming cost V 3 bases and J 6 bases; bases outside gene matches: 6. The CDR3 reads CATSDITGTGGNEQFF. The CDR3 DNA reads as TGTGCCACCAGTGATATAACCGGGACAGGGGGCAATGAGCAGTTCTTC.

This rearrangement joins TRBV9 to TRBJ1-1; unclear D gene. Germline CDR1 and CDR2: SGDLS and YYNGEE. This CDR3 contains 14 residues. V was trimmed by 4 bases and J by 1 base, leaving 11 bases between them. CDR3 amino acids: CASSLAGRNTEAFF. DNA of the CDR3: TGTGCCAGCAGCTTAGCGGGGAGGAACACTGAAGCTTTCTTT. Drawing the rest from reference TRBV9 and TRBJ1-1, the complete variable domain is DSGVTQTPKHLITATGQRVTLRCSPRSGDLSVYWYQQSLDQGLQFLIQYYNGEERAKGNILERFSAQQFPDLHSELNLSSLELGDSALYFCASSLAGRNTEAFFGQGTRLTVV.

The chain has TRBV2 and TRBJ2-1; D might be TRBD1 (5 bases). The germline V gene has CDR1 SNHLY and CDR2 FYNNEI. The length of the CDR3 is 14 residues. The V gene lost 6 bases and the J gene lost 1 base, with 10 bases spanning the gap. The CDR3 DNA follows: TGTGCCAGCAGCGACTCAGGGTCCTACAATGAGCAGTTCTTC. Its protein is CASSDSGSYNEQFF.

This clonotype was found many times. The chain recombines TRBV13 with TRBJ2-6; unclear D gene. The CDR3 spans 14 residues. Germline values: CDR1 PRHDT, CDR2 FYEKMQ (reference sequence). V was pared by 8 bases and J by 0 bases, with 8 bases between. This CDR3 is CASRLRSGANVLTF. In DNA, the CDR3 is TGTGCCAGCCGACTCCGCTCTGGGGCCAACGTCCTGACTTTC. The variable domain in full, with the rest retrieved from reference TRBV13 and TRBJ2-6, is AAGVIQSPRHLIKEKRETATLKCYPIPRHDTVYWYQQGPGQDPQFLISFYEKMQSDKGSIPDRFSAQQFSDYHSELNMSSLELGDSALYFCASRLRSGANVLTFGAGSRLTVL.

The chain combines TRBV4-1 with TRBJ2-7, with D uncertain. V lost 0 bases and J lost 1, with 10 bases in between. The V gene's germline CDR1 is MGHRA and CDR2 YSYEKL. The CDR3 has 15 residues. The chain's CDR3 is CASSQERVSSYEQYF. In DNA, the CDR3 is TGCGCCAGCAGCCAAGAACGGGTCAGTTCCTACGAGCAGTACTTC.

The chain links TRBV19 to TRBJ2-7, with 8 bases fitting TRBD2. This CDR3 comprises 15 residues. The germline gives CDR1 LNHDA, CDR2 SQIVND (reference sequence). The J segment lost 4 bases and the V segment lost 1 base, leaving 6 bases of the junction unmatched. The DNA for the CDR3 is TGTGCCAGTAGTATAGTCACTAGCGGCTTTTACGAGCAGTACTTC. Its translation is CASSIVTSGFYEQYF.

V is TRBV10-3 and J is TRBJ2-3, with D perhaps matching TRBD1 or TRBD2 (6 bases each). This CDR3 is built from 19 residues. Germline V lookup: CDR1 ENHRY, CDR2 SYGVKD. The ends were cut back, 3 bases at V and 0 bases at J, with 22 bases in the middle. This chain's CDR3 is CAISDYDRLGGTSTDTQYF. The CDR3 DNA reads TGTGCCATCAGTGACTACGACAGGCTCGGAGGGACCAGCACAGATACGCAGTATTTT.

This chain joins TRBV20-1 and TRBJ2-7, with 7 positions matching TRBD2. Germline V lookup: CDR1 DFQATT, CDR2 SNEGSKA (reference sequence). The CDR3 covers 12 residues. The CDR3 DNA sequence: TGCAGCACCCGTGGGGAGGGCTACGAGCAGTACTTC. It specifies CSTRGEGYEQYF.

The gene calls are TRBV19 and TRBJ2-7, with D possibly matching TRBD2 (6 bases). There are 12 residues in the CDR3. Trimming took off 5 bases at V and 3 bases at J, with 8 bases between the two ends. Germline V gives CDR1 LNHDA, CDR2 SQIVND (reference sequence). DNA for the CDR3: TGTGCCAGTAGTGCGGGGATCTACGAGCAGTACTTC. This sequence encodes CASSAGIYEQYF.

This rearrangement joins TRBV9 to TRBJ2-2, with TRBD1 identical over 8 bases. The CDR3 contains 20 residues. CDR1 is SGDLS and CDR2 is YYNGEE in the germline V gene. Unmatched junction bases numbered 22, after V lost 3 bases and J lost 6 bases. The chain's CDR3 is CASSAPGQAQSNRTSGELFF. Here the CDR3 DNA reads TGTGCCAGCAGCGCCCCGGGACAGGCTCAATCAAACCGGACATCCGGGGAGCTGTTTTTT.

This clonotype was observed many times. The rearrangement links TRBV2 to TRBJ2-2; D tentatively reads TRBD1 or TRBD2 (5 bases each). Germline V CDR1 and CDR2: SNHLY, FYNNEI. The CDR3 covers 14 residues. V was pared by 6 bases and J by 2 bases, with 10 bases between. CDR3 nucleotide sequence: TGTGCCAGCAGACGGGGCGGAAACACCGGGGAGCTGTTTTTT. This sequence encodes CASRRGGNTGELFF.

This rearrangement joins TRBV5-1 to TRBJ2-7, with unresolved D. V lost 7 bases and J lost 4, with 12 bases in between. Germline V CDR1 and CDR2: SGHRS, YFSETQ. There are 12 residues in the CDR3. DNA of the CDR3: TGCGCCAGCCAAGGTCTTCGTTACGAGCAGTACTTC. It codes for CASQGLRYEQYF.

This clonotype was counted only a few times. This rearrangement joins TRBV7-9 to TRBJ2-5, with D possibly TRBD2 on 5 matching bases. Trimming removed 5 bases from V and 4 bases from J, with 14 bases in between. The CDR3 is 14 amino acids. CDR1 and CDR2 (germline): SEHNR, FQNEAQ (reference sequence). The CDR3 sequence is CASSQARDRETQYF. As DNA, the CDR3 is TGTGCCAGCAGCCAGGCCCGGGATCGAGAGACCCAGTACTTC.